This TCR beta chain derives from a study of vaccination effects on CD4 cells after COVID-19. Using immunoSEQ multiplex PCR, the repertoire was profiled, and TCRdb retains in-frame clones only, with some absent. The sample yields about 73,000 clones, around 74% seen once. With regard to this clone: What it binds is unknown.

Sequencing followed a ViraFEST assay step that expanded antigen-specific CD4+ T cells with viral peptide pools. CD4+ T cells were isolated after about eleven days of culture. People in the vaccine group had not been infected with SARS-CoV-2 before, and their nucleocapsid antibodies were negative. Cultivation was performed at 1.5 million to 2 million PBMC per well with around 9.3 IU/ml IL-2 and 9.5 to 10 ug/ml peptides added. Germline assignment: CDR1 MNHEY and CDR2 SMNVEV (reference sequence). The CDR3 is 17 amino acids. Trimming stripped 6 bases from V and 4 bases from J, with 21 bases between. The genes are TRBV27 and TRBJ2-2; a weak D match, TRBD2 (6 bases). This receptor was obtained from a human donor who received a COVID-19 vaccine. Here the sequenced sample was CD4+ T cells from PBMCs cultured with HCoV-NL63 spike peptides, taken before COVID-19 vaccination. The CDR3 region is CASRPWGVGTPTGELFF. CDR3 DNA: TGTGCCAGCAGGCCATGGGGGGTTGGCACTCCCACCGGGGAGCTGTTTTTT.